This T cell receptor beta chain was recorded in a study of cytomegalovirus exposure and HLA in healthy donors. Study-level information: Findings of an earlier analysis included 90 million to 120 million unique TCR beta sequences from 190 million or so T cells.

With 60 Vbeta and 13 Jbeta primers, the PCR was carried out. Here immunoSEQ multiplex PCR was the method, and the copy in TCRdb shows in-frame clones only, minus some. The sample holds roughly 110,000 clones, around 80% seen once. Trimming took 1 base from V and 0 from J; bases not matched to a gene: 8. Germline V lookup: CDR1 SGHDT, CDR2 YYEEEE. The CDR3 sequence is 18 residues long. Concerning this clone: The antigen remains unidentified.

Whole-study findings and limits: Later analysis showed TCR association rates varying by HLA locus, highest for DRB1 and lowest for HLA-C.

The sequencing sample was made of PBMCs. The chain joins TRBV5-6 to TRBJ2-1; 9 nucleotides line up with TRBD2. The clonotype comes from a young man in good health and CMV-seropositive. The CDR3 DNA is TGTGCCAGCAGCTTGCCCAGCGGGGGGCTTTCCTCCTACAATGAGCAGTTCTTC. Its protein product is CASSLPSGGLSSYNEQFF.